This entry lists 14 T cell receptor beta chains sequenced from one sample in a study of blood T cell repertoires in COVID-19. Sequencing used immunoSEQ multiplex PCR; TCRdb keeps in-frame clones, though not all of them. This sample has about 140,000 clones; roughly 85% occur once, and the top ten carry under 3%. Sequenced: peripheral blood. The receptors shown here come from a man aged 50-59 years with acute or convalescent COVID-19.

This clone was counted once. The V gene is TRBV7-2, the J gene TRBJ2-1; D is perhaps TRBD1 (6 bases). The CDR3 is 16 amino acids. V dropped 5 bases and J dropped 4 bases, with 18 bases sitting between them. Looked up from germline, CDR1 is SGHTA and CDR2 is FQGNSA. The CDR3 spells CASSPPGRGMYNEQFF. The CDR3 DNA is TGTGCCAGCAGCCCCCCAGGCAGGGGAATGTACAATGAGCAGTTCTTC.

The chain recombines TRBV28 with TRBJ2-7; 12 bases are shared with TRBD1. The germline V gene has CDR1 MDHEN and CDR2 SYDVKM. J lost 9 bases, V lost 3 bases, and 3 bases had no gene match. The CDR3 has 13 residues. The DNA for the CDR3 is TGTGCCAGCAGTTTCGGGACAGGGGGCGGGCAGTACTTC. Its protein is CASSFGTGGGQYF.

This chain connects TRBV14 to TRBJ2-1, with D tentatively TRBD2 (6 bases). The CDR3 has 16 amino acids. Trimming cost V 0 bases and J 2 bases, with 11 bases left between them. From germline, CDR1 is SGHDN and CDR2 FVKESK. CDR3 coding DNA: TGTGCCAGCAGCCAAGAAGGACTACGGACCTACAATGAGCAGTTCTTC. Protein product: CASSQEGLRTYNEQFF.

The CDR3 here is CASTVFSGTLNIQYF. DNA for the CDR3: TGCGCCAGCACCGTCTTTAGCGGGACGCTGAACATTCAGTACTTC. This chain connects TRBV10-2 to TRBJ2-4; 8 nucleotides align to TRBD2. The J segment lost 7 bases and the V segment lost 7 bases, leaving 12 bases of the junction unmatched. Germline V gene lookup returns CDR1 WSHSY and CDR2 SAAADI. The CDR3 contains 15 residues.

This chain uses TRBV24-1 with TRBJ2-3; 10 bases are shared with TRBD2. This CDR3 contains 16 residues. V shed 6 bases and J 2 bases; nucleotides not matched to a gene: 7. Germline values: CDR1 KGHDR, CDR2 SFDVKD. The CDR3 region has the DNA TGTGCCACCAGTCCCTCTAGCGGGAGTTCCACAGATACGCAGTATTTT. Its protein product is CATSPSSGSSTDTQYF.

Here the CDR3 reads CASSGKVRGEKLFF. For the CDR3, the DNA is TGTGCCAGCAGCGGGAAAGTCAGGGGTGAAAAACTGTTTTTT. V usage is TRBV7-8 and J usage is TRBJ1-4; D is perhaps TRBD1 (6 bases). V lost 5 bases to trimming and J lost 7 bases, with 14 bases between them. Germline CDR1 reads SGHVS; CDR2 reads FQNEAQ. The CDR3 contains 14 residues.

The genes are TRBV7-2 and TRBJ2-3, with TRBD2 matching over 7 bases. This CDR3 contains 18 residues. Germline CDR1 SGHTA, CDR2 FQGNSA. Unmatched junction bases numbered 13, after V lost 3 bases and J lost 1 base. CDR3 loop: CASSFKVGLAEGTDTQYF. DNA of the CDR3: TGTGCCAGCAGCTTTAAGGTCGGGCTAGCGGAGGGCACAGATACGCAGTATTTT.

This chain links TRBV11-1 with TRBJ2-1; maybe TRBD1 (5 bases). Germline CDR1 is SGHAT and CDR2 is FQDESV (reference sequence). The CDR3 covers 16 residues. V was pared by 3 bases and J by 3 bases, with 15 bases between. The CDR3 reads CASSLIPQGIYNEQFF. CDR3 nucleotides: TGTGCCAGCAGCTTGATACCTCAGGGTATCTACAATGAGCAGTTCTTC.

This chain's CDR3 is CASSTGQGVYEQYF. The CDR3 nucleotides are TGTGCCAGCAGTACCGGACAGGGAGTCTACGAGCAGTACTTC. The gene calls are TRBV6-5 and TRBJ2-7, with 8 bases identical to TRBD1. This CDR3 comprises 14 residues. Germline V gene data show CDR1 as MNHEY and CDR2 as SVGAGI. The V segment lost 5 bases and the J segment 3 bases; nucleotides outside the gene matches: 6.

The gene calls are TRBV25-1 and TRBJ2-7; TRBD1 matches at 11 bases. With 2 bases clipped from V and 5 bases from J, the junction kept 5 bases outside the gene matches. This CDR3 region has 15 residues. CDR1 MGHDK and CDR2 SYGVNS come from the germline V gene. The CDR3 coding sequence is TGTGCCAGCAGTGAAGGGGACAGGGGGTATAACGAGCAGTACTTC. Translated, it gives CASSEGDRGYNEQYF.

This chain links TRBV2 with TRBJ2-4; D gene ambiguous. V lost 0 bases and J lost 0, with 12 bases in between. CDR1 SNHLY and CDR2 FYNNEI come from the germline V gene. The CDR3 spans 17 residues. CDR3 bases: TGTGCCAGCAGTGAAGCGCGCGGCCAGCCAGCCAAAAACATTCAGTACTTC. This codes for CASSEARGQPAKNIQYF.

This clone has a handful of counts. The rearrangement uses TRBV7-9 and TRBJ2-2; D is unclear. There are 12 residues in the CDR3. The V and J ends lost 5 bases and 5 bases respectively, with 6 bases between them. The germline gives CDR1 SEHNR, CDR2 FQNEAQ (reference sequence). The CDR3 nucleotides read TGTGCCAGCAGCCCCGGGACCGGGGAGCTGTTTTTT. Residues: CASSPGTGELFF.

The V call is TRBV21-1, the J call TRBJ1-5; TRBD1 is the table's D call, not checked against the DNA. TRBV21-1 has pseudogene status. There are 15 residues in the CDR3. In DNA, the CDR3 is TGTGCCAGCAGAAAAAACGGGACAACTTATCAGCCCCAGCATTTT. As protein: CASRKNGTTYQPQHF.

The chain employs TRBV5-4 and TRBJ1-1, with 7 nucleotides matching TRBD1. The CDR3 runs 12 residues. From germline, CDR1 is SGHNT and CDR2 YYREEE (reference sequence). Trimming removed 5 bases from V and 8 bases from J; junction bases left unmatched: 6. The CDR3 loop is CASRNRGTEAFF. In nucleotides, the CDR3 is TGTGCCAGCAGGAACAGGGGCACCGAAGCTTTCTTT. The full variable domain, its missing parts supplied by reference TRBV5-4 and TRBJ1-1, is ETGVTQSPTHLIKTRGQQVTLRCSSQSGHNTVSWYQQALGQGPQFIFQYYREEENGRGNFPPRFSGLQFPNYSSELNVNALELDDSALYLCASRNRGTEAFFGQGTRLTVV.